This TCR beta chain was sequenced in a study of CD8+ T cells in alopecia areata. Individuals with alopecia areata gave both lesional scalp punch biopsies and peripheral blood for collection. The ends lost 1 base at V and 6 bases at J; junction bases unmatched: 7. Germline assignment: CDR1 SGHVS and CDR2 FNYEAQ. The CDR3 is 15 residues long. Once RNA had been extracted, it was reverse transcribed into cDNA to act as the sequencing template. Some clones are missing from TCRdb's copy, which holds only in-frame ones; the method was immunoSEQ multiplex PCR. The data contain roughly 16,000 clones, 45% to 65% of them seen just once; the ten biggest clones take up 12%. A few counts support this clone.

The chain joins TRBV7-6 to TRBJ2-7, with TRBD2 matching over 9 bases. The source is a human donor with alopecia areata. Material for sequencing was skin. In nucleotides, the CDR3 is TGTGCCAGCAGCTTAGTTGGCGGGAGGGTCTCCGAGCAGTACTTC. The encoded protein is CASSLVGGRVSEQYF.